A single sample gave rise to the 3 T cell receptor beta chains below, sequenced in a study of blood T cell repertoires in COVID-19. Clones were read by immunoSEQ multiplex PCR, and TCRdb kept only the in-frame ones, dropping some. The sample includes about 250,000 clones, approximately 86% of them seen just once. Sequenced sample: peripheral blood. The receptor source for this set is a man older than 75 with acute or convalescent COVID-19.

This clone was detected once. This chain links TRBV27 with TRBJ2-1, with D possibly matching TRBD2 (6 bases). This CDR3 has 17 residues. Germline assignment: CDR1 MNHEY and CDR2 SMNVEV (reference sequence). The V gene lost 1 base and the J gene lost 7 bases, with 20 bases spanning the gap. CDR3 sequence (DNA): TGTGCCAGCAGTTTATTTGGCGGGGCCATTCCTTCTAATGAGCAGTTCTTC. It translates to CASSLFGGAIPSNEQFF.

This clone was seen only a few times. The chain joins TRBV4-3 to TRBJ1-1; 7 bases map to TRBD1. Germline CDR1 is LGHNA and CDR2 is YSLEER. Germline trimming cut 5 bases from V and 1 base from J; bases unmatched to any gene: 7. The CDR3 sequence is 15 residues long. Here the CDR3 reads CASSSDRVTNTEAFF. The CDR3 DNA sequence: TGCGCCAGCAGCTCCGACAGGGTAACGAACACTGAAGCTTTCTTT.

The rearrangement joins TRBV11-2 to TRBJ1-5; D is ambiguous. Germline V gives CDR1 SGHAT, CDR2 FQNNGV. Trimming removed 3 bases from V and 4 bases from J, with 7 bases in between. The CDR3 runs 13 residues. CDR3 region: CASSFQANQPQHF. CDR3 DNA: TGTGCCAGCAGCTTCCAGGCGAATCAGCCCCAGCATTTT.